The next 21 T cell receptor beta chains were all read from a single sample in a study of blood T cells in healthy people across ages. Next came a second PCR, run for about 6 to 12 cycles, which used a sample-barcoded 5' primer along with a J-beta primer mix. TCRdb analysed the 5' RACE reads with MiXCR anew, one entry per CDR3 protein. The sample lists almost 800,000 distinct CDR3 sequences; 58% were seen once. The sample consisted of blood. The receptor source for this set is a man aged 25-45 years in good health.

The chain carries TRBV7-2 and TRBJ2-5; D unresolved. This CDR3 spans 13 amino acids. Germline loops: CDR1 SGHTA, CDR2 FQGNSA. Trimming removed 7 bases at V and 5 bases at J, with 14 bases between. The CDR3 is CASTSVKSETQYF. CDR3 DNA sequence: TGTGCCAGCACTTCGGTCAAGTCGGAGACCCAGTACTTC.

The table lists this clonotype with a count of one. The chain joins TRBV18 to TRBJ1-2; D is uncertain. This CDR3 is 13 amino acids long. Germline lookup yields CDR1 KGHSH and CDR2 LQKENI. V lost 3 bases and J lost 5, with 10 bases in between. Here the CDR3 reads CASSPREQYGYTF. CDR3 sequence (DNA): TGTGCCAGCTCACCCCGGGAACAGTATGGCTACACCTTC.

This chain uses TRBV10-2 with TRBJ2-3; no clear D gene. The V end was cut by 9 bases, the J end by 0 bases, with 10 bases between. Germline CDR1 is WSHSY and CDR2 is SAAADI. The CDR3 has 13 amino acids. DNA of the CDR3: TGCGCCAGTCACCCGGCTAGCACAGATACGCAGTATTTT. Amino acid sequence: CASHPASTDTQYF.

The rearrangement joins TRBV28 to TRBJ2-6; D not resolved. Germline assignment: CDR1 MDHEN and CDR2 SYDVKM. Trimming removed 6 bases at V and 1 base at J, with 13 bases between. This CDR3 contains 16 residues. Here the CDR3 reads CASSRPNPSGANVLTF. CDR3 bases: TGTGCCAGCAGCCGCCCCAACCCTTCTGGGGCCAACGTCCTGACTTTC. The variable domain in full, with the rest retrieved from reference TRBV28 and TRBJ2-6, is DVKVTQSSRYLVKRTGEKVFLECVQDMDHENMFWYRQDPGLGLRLIYFSYDVKMKEKGDIPEGYSVSREKKERFSLILESASTNQTSMYLCASSRPNPSGANVLTFGAGSRLTVL.

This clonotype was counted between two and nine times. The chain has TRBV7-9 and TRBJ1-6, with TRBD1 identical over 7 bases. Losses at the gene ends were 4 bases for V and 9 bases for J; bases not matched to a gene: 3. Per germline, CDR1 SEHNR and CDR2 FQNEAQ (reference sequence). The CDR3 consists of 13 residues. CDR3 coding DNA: TGTGCCAGCAGCTACGACAGGGTTTCACCCCTCCACTTT. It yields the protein CASSYDRVSPLHF.

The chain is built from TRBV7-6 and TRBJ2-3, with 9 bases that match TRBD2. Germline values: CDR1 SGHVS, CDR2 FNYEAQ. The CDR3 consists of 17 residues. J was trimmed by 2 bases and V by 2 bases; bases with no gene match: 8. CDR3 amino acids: CASSLLGRGGLTDTQYF. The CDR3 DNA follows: TGTGCCAGCAGCTTACTCGGGCGGGGGGGCCTCACAGATACGCAGTATTTT.

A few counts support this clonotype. DNA for the CDR3: TGCGCCAGCAGCCAAGAGCTGGGAGATCGAGGCTACACCTTC. Residues: CASSQELGDRGYTF. This sequence joins TRBV4-3 and TRBJ1-2; unclear D gene. CDR3 length equals 14 residues. Deletions cut 0 bases from V and 8 bases from J, with 13 bases between. Looked up from germline, CDR1 is LGHNA and CDR2 is YSLEER.

The CDR3 DNA sequence: TGTGCCAGCAGCTCGTACGACAGGGACAATGAGCAGTTCTTC. It encodes CASSSYDRDNEQFF. The V gene is TRBV5-8, the J gene TRBJ2-1; TRBD1 aligns across 7 bases. With V trimmed by 3 bases and J by 5 bases, 5 bases remained unmatched. The germline CDR1 and CDR2 sequences are SGHTS and YDEGEE. This CDR3 comprises 14 residues.

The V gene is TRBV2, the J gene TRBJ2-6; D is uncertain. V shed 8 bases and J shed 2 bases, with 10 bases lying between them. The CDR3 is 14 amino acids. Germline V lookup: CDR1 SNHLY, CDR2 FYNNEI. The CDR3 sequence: CASLFSAGANVLTF. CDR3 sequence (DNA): TGTGCCAGCCTGTTTTCTGCTGGGGCCAACGTCCTGACTTTC.

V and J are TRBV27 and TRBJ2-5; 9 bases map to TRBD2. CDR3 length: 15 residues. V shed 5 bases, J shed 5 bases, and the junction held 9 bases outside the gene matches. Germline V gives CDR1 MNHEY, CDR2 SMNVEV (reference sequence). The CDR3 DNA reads TGTGCCAGCAGTCCCTGGACTAGCGTCCGGGAGACCCAGTACTTC. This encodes CASSPWTSVRETQYF.

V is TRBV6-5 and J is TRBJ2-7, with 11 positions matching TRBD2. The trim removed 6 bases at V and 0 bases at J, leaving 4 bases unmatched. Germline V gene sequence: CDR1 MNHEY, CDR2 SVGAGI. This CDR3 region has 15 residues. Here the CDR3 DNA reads TGTGCCAGCAGAACAACTAGCGGGGGCTCCTACGAGCAGTACTTC. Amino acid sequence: CASRTTSGGSYEQYF.

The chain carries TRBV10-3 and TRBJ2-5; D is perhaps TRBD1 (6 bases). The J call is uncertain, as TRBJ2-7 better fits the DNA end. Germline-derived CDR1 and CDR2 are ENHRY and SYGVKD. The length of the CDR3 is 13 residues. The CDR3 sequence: CATSGDKWGEQYF. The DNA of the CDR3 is TGTGCCACCTCTGGGGACAAGTGGGGCGAGCAGTACTTC.

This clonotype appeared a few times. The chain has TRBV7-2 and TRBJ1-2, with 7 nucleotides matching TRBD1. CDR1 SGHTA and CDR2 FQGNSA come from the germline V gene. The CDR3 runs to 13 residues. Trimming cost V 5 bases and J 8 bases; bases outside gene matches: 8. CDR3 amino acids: CASSPGGGSGYTF. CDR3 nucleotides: TGTGCCAGCAGCCCAGGGGGGGGCTCCGGCTACACCTTC.

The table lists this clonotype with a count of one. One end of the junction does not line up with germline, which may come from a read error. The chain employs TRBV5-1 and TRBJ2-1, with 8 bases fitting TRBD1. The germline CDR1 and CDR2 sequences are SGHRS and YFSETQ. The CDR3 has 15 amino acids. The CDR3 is CASSWTGTGYNERFF. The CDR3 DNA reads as TGCGCCAGCAGCTGGACCGGGACAGGCTACAATGAGCGGTTCTTC.

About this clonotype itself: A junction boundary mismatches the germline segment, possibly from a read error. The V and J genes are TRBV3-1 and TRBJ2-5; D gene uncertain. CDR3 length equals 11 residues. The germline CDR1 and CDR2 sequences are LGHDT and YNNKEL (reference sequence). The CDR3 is CASNQEASEYF. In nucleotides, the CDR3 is TGTGCCAGCAACCAAGAAGCCTCGGAGTACTTC.

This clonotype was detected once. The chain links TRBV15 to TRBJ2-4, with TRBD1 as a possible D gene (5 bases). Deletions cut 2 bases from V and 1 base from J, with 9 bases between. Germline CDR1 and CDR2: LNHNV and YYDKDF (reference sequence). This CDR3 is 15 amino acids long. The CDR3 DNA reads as TGTGCCACCAGCAGACAGGGTTTGGCCAAAAACATTCAGTACTTC. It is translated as CATSRQGLAKNIQYF.

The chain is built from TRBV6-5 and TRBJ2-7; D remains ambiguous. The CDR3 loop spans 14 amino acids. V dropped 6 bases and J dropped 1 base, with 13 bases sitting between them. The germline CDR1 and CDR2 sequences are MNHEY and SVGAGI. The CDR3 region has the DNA TGTGCCAGCAGGGTCTATTCGTCGTCCTACGAGCAGTACTTC. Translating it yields CASRVYSSSYEQYF.

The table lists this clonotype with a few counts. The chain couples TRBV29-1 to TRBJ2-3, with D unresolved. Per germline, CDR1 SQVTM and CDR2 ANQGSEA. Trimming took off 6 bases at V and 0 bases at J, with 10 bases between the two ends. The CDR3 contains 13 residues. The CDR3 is CSVATSSTDTQYF. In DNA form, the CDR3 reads TGCAGCGTCGCAACTTCTAGCACAGATACGCAGTATTTT.

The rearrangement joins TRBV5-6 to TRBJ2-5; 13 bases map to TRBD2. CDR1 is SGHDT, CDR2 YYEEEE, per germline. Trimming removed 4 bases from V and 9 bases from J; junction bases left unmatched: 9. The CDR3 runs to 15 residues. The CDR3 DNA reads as TGTGCCAGCAGCGTGGGACTAGCGGGACAGTTGGCCCAGTACTTC. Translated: CASSVGLAGQLAQYF.

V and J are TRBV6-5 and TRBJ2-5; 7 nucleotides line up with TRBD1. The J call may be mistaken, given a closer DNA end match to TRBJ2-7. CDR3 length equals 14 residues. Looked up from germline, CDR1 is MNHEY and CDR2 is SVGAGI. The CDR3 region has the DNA TGTGCCAGCAGCACCGGACAGGATACCTACGAGCAGTACTTC. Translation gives CASSTGQDTYEQYF.

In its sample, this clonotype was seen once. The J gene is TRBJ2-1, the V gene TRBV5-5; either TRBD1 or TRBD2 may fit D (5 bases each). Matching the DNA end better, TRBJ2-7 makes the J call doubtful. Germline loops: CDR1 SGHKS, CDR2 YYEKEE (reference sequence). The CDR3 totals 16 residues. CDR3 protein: CASSSGLLSSYNEQYF. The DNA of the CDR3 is TGTGCCAGCAGCTCGGGGCTACTGAGCTCCTACAATGAGCAGTACTTC.